This T cell receptor (beta chain) was observed in a study of blood T cells in healthy people across ages. Study-level points and caveats: Older age coincided with a roughly linear decline in TCR beta diversity per million T cells. Long-lived donors had more naive CD4+ cells and higher diversity than aged donors. Leaving the PBMCs unsorted stopped any conclusive comparison of naive versus antigen-experienced cells.

In regard to this clonotype: Its specificity is not known.

Sample-barcoded 5' priming and a J-beta primer mix drove a second PCR of about 7 to 12 cycles. MiXCR, applied by TCRdb to the 5' RACE reads, yields one record per CDR3 protein. The sample has roughly 1,500,000 distinct CDR3 sequences, approximately 32% seen once; the top ten hold about 11%. Deletions cut 0 bases from V and 9 bases from J, with 12 bases between. The CDR3 spans 15 residues. Each sample yielded at least 7 million isolated PBMCs. The sequenced sample consisted of blood. The sequence came from a woman aged 25 to 45 in good health. V and J are TRBV12-3 or TRBV12-4 and TRBJ1-6; D is undetermined. The chain's CDR3 is CASSLAHGKGSPLHF. The CDR3, as DNA: TGTGCCAGCAGTTTAGCGCATGGAAAAGGTTCACCCCTCCACTTT.